This T cell receptor (beta chain) derives from a study of cytomegalovirus exposure and HLA in healthy donors. General study findings and limits: Cytomegalovirus association was assigned to 170 or so TCR beta chains.

As for this clone: Its antigen is not identified.

This CDR3 contains 14 residues. V was trimmed by 3 bases and J by 9 bases, leaving 15 bases between them. Germline CDR1 and CDR2: MNHNS and SASEGT. The repertoire was sequenced with immunoSEQ multiplex PCR; TCRdb's copy has only in-frame clones and lacks some. Here the sample spans some 120,000 clones, 85% to 95% being singletons. This receptor was taken from a young woman in good health and CMV-seronegative. What was sequenced was PBMCs. The chain carries TRBV6-1 and TRBJ2-4; D possibly corresponds to TRBD2 (6 bases). CDR3 DNA sequence: TGTGCCAGCAGTGATAGGACGTACGGGGGCATTCAGTACTTC. It encodes CASSDRTYGGIQYF.